This passage covers 4 T cell receptor beta chains from one sample sequenced in a study of blood T cell repertoires in COVID-19. The method was immunoSEQ multiplex PCR; TCRdb's version includes in-frame clones alone and lacks a portion of them. The sample lists 95,000 to 100,000 clones, about 85% occurring once. The sample taken for sequencing was peripheral blood. The receptors stem from a woman in her 70s with active or convalescent COVID-19.

V gene TRBV6-2 or TRBV6-3 combines with J gene TRBJ2-1; 9 bases match TRBD1. The CDR3 is 15 residues long. V was clipped by 7 bases and J by 3 bases; unmatched bases: 7. Germline-derived CDR1 and CDR2 are MNHEY and SVGEGT. In DNA form, the CDR3 reads TGTGCCAGCACCCCGGGACAGGGAAGCTACAATGAGCAGTTCTTC. Protein sequence: CASTPGQGSYNEQFF.

The chain links TRBV28 to TRBJ1-1; 8 nucleotides line up with TRBD1. The CDR3 spans 17 residues. Germline CDR1 and CDR2: MDHEN and SYDVKM. V was clipped by 5 bases and J by 1 base; unmatched bases: 12. CDR3 sequence reads: CASSPQLGTGRNTEAFF. The CDR3 DNA reads TGTGCCAGCAGTCCCCAGTTAGGGACAGGCAGGAACACTGAAGCTTTCTTT.

The V call is TRBV5-4, the J call TRBJ2-3; the match to TRBD2 covers 9 bases. Germline lookup yields CDR1 SGHNT and CDR2 YYREEE (reference sequence). The CDR3 has 19 residues. The ends lost 4 bases at V and 1 base at J; junction bases unmatched: 16. DNA of the CDR3: TGTGCCAGCAGCCCCGGGGCGGGGGGGCCCCCCGTGGGCACAGATACGCAGTATTTT. Amino acid sequence: CASSPGAGGPPVGTDTQYF.

The V and J genes are TRBV15 and TRBJ2-5; 9 nucleotides align to TRBD1. CDR1 is LNHNV, CDR2 YYDKDF, per germline (reference sequence). J was trimmed by 6 bases and V by 1 base; bases with no gene match: 9. The CDR3 sequence is 16 residues long. CDR3 nucleotides: TGTGCCACCAGCAGAGGCCGGTTGACAGGGGGGAAGACCCAGTACTTC. It is translated as CATSRGRLTGGKTQYF.